This T cell receptor beta chain is from a study of cytomegalovirus exposure and HLA in healthy donors (dated by TCRdb to 2017 to 2019). As for the study more broadly: According to a later analysis, one platform produced both the 110 or so validation repertoires and the 730 or so repertoires of the first cohort. The study combined high-throughput TCR immunosequencing, statistical association of individual TCRs with disease status, and machine learning to predict cytomegalovirus infection status. The aim of the study was to test whether cataloging public T cell receptors could identify signatures of past pathogen exposure. A separate validation cohort of roughly 110 different subjects was used in addition to the approximately 640-subject first cohort. The full study reports these points: The study listed approximately 150 TCR beta chains as associated with cytomegalovirus. In vitro tests confirmed that a few of the cytomegalovirus-associated TCR beta chains recognize cytomegalovirus antigens. Cytomegalovirus status was reported to be diagnosed by the classifier with high specificity and sensitivity in both the original and validation cohorts. Of the cluster scores, 85% to 95% were above 0 in a later analysis, which found that TCRs clustered in the first cohort also tended to co-occur in the roughly 130 validation repertoires. The authors suggested that the approach could potentially be extended to other disease states and immunological phenotypes. Most TCR sequences were observed very rarely across donors, whereas some public TCRs were present in many individuals. All 110 or so repertoires were used to score co-occurrence in the validation cohort in a later analysis, because that analysis had no HLA typing for the cohort.

CDR1 MNHEY and CDR2 SMNVEV were looked up in the germline V gene (reference sequence). The CDR3 runs 13 residues from the cysteine to the phenylalanine. Only the CDR3 portion is preserved as DNA: 39 bases, with reading frame beginning at the first base. V is trimmed back by 6 bases and J by 6 bases, and the junction contains 3 bases that no gene match accounts for. A remark on this clone: Which antigen it targets is not known. Qualities for individual bases were not recorded, and no much larger clone is one base off.

Donors formed part of the validation cohort, which comprised 120 subjects and was distinct from the first cohort of over 500 subjects. To prepare the library, the immunoSEQ multiplex PCR assay was applied. As for the original processing: A statistical classification framework was developed to diagnose cytomegalovirus status using the catalog of TCR beta chain sequences. The clones in this table, taken by TCRdb from immuneACCESS, are in-frame only. Not every clone is retained; where verified, under half of the shortfall comes from an unresolved V gene, and the cause of the rest is unknown. The DNA was the basis for D and trimming; V, J and clone size are from that table. The sample profile shows over 150,000 clones; 75% to 95% of them were found once. 3% to 3.5% of the sample is held by the ten biggest clonotypes.

The sequence joins TRBV27 to TRBJ2-1, and 9 junctional nucleotides match TRBD1. The source of this sequence is a woman between 18 and 29 years old in good health and CMV-seropositive. Material: PBMCs. The CDR3 here reads CASSYRGRNEQFF. The bases are TGTGCCAGCAGCTACAGGGGGCGCAATGAGCAGTTCTTC.